This T cell receptor (beta chain) comes out of a study of blood T cells in healthy people across ages. This clonotype was observed a handful of times. Next came a second PCR, run for about 6 to 12 cycles, which used a sample-barcoded 5' primer along with a J-beta primer mix. TCRdb processed the 5' RACE reads anew with MiXCR; each CDR3 protein has one entry. The sample lists roughly 2 million distinct CDR3 sequences, roughly 52% occurring once. Sequencing used blood. The origin of this receptor is a woman between 40 and 55 years old in good health.

The CDR3 reads CASRTRETQYF. The CDR3 DNA is TGTGCCAGCAGGACCAGGGAGACCCAGTACTTC. The chain combines TRBV27 with TRBJ2-5; no reliable D call. This CDR3 is built from 11 residues. CDR1 and CDR2 from the germline V gene are MNHEY and SMNVEV (reference sequence). V was trimmed by 6 bases and J by 5 bases, leaving 7 bases between them.